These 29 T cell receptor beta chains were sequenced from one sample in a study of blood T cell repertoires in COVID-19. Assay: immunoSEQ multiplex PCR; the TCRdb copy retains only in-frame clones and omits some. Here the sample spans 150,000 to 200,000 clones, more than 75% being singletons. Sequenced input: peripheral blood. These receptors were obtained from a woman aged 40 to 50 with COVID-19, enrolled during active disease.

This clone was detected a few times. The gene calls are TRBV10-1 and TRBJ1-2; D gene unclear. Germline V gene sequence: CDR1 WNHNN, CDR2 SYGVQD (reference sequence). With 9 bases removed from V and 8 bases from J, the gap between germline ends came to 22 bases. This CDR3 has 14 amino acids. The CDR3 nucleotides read TGCGCCAGTTGGCACAGCCCACCCGGTTGGGGCTACACCTTC. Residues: CASWHSPPGWGYTF.

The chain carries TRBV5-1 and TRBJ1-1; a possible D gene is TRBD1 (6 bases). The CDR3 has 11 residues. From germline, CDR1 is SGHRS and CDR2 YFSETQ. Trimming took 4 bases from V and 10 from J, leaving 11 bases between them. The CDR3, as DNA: TGCGCCAGCAGCATGGACAGAAGAGCTTTCTTT. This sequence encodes CASSMDRRAFF.

The CDR3 DNA sequence: TGTGCCAGCAGCGTAGGGACGAAGGGGGGGTCCGAAGCTTTCTTT. Translation gives CASSVGTKGGSEAFF. The V call is TRBV9, the J call TRBJ1-1; the D gene is possibly TRBD1 (6 bases). V lost 0 bases and J lost 8, with 17 bases in between. The CDR3 runs to 15 residues. CDR1 and CDR2 (germline): SGDLS, YYNGEE. Combining the CDR3 with reference TRBV9 and TRBJ1-1 gives the whole variable domain DSGVTQTPKHLITATGQRVTLRCSPRSGDLSVYWYQQSLDQGLQFLIQYYNGEERAKGNILERFSAQQFPDLHSELNLSSLELGDSALYFCASSVGTKGGSEAFFGQGTRLTVV.

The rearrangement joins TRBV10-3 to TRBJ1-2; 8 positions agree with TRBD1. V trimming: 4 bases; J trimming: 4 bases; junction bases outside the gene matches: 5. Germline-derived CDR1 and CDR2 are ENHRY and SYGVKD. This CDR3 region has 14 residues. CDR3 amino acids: CAISAGGATYGYTF. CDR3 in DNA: TGTGCCATCAGTGCAGGGGGCGCTACCTATGGCTACACCTTC.

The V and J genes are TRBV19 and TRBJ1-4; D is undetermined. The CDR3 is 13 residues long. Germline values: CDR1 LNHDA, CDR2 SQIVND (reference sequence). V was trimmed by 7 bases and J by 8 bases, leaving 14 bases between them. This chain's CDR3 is CASTGGRGEKLFF. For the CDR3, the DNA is TGTGCCAGTACAGGAGGAAGAGGGGAAAAACTGTTTTTT.

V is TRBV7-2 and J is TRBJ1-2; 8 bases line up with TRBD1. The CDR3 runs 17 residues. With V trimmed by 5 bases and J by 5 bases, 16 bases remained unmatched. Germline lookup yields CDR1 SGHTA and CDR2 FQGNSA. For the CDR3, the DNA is TGTGCCAGCAGCCTTCTTCAGTCCGGGACAGGACTATATGGCTACACCTTC. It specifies CASSLLQSGTGLYGYTF.

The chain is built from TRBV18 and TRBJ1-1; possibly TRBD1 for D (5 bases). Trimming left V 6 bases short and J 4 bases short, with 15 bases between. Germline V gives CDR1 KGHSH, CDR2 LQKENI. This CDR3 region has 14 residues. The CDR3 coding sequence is TGTGCCAGCTCCCTCGAACCAGACAGCACTGAAGCTTTCTTT. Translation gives CASSLEPDSTEAFF.

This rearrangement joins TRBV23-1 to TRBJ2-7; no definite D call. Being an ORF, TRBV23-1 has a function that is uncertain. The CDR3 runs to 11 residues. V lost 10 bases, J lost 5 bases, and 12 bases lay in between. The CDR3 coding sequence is TGCGCCACGCTGGTCTACCACGAGCAGTACTTC. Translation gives CATLVYHEQYF.

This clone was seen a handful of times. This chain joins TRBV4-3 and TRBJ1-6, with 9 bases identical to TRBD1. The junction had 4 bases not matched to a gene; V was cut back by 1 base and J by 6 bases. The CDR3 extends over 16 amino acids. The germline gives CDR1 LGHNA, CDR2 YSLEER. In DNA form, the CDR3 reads TGCGCCAGCAGCCAAGTCACGGACAGGGGTAATTCACCCCTCCACTTT. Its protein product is CASSQVTDRGNSPLHF.

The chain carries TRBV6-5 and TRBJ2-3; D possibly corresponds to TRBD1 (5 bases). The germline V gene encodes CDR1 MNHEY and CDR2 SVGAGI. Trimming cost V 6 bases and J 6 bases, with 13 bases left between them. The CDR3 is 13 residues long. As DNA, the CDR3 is TGTGCCAGCAGCCGCCCACCAGGGGATACGCAGTATTTT. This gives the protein CASSRPPGDTQYF.

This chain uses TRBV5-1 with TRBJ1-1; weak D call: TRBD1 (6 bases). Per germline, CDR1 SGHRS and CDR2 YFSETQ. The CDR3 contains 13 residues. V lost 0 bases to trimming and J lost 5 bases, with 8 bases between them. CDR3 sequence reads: CASSLGGRTEAFF. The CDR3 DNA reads TGCGCCAGCAGCTTGGGGGGGCGGACTGAAGCTTTCTTT.

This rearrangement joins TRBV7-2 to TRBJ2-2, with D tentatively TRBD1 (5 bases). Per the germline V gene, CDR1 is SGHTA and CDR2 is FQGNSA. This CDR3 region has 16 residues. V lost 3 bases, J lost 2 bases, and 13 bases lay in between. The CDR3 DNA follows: TGTGCCAGCAGCTTCCAGGGTGTTCCTAACACCGGGGAGCTGTTTTTT. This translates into CASSFQGVPNTGELFF.

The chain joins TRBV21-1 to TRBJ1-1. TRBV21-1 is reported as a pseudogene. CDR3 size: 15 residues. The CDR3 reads CASTQSGVGNTEAFF. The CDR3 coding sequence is TGTGCCAGCACCCAATCCGGGGTGGGGAACACTGAAGCTTTCTTT.

CDR3 DNA sequence: TGTGCCAGCAGGCAGGGTCAGACAGGAGTTCAGCCCCAGCATTTT. Protein: CASRQGQTGVQPQHF. The rearrangement uses TRBV6-5 and TRBJ1-5, with a possible D match to TRBD1 (6 bases). V lost 6 bases and J lost 6, with 18 bases in between. The CDR3 spans 15 residues. The V gene's germline CDR1 is MNHEY and CDR2 SVGAGI.

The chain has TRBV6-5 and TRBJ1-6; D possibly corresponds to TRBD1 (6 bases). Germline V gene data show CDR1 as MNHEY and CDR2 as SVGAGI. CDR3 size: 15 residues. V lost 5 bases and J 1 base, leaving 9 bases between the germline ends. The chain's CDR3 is CASSIQGSYNSPLHF. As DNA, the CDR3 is TGTGCCAGCAGTATCCAGGGGTCCTATAATTCACCCCTCCACTTT.

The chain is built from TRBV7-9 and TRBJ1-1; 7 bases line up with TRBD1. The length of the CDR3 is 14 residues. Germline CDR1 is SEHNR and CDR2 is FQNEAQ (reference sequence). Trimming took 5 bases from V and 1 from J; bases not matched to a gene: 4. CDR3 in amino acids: CASSPRTGNTEAFF. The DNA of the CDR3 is TGTGCCAGCAGCCCCCGGACAGGGAACACTGAAGCTTTCTTT. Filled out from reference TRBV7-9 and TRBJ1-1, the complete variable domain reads DTGVSQNPRHKITKRGQNVTFRCDPISEHNRLYWYRQTLGQGPEFLTYFQNEAQLEKSRLLSDRFSAERPKGSFSTLEIQRTEQGDSAMYLCASSPRTGNTEAFFGQGTRLTVV.

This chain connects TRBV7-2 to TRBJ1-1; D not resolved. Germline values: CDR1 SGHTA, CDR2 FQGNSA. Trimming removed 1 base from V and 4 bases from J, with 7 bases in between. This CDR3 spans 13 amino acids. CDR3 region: CASSLGAGTEAFF. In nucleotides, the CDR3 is TGTGCCAGCAGCTTAGGGGCAGGCACTGAAGCTTTCTTT.

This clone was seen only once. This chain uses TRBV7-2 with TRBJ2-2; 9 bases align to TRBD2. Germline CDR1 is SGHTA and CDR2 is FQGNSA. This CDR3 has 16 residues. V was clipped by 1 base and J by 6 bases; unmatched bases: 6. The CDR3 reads CASSLVGTSPPGELFF. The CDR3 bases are TGTGCCAGCAGCTTAGTTGGGACTAGCCCTCCCGGGGAGCTGTTTTTT.

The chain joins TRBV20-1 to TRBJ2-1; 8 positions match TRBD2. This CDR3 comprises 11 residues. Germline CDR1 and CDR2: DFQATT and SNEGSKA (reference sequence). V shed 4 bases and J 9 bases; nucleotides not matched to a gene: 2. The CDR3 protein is CSATSGSEQFF. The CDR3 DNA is TGCAGTGCTACTAGCGGGTCTGAGCAGTTCTTC.

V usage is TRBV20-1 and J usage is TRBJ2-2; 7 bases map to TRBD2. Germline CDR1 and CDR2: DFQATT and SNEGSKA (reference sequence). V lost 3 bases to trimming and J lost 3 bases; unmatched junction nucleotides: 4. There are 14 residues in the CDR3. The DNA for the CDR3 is TGCAGTGCTAGTTGGGGGGGGTACACCGGGGAGCTGTTTTTT. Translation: CSASWGGYTGELFF.

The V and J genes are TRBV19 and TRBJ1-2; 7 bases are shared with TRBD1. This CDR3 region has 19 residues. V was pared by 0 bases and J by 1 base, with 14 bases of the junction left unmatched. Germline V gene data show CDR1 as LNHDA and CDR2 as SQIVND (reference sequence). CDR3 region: CASSIERQGRQPLNYGYTF. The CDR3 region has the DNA TGTGCCAGTAGTATAGAGAGACAGGGCCGTCAACCCCTTAACTATGGCTACACCTTC.

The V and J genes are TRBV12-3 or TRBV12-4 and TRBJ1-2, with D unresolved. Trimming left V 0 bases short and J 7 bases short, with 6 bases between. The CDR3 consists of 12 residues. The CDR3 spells CASSLAHGGYTF. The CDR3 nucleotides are TGTGCCAGCAGTTTAGCCCACGGTGGCTACACCTTC.

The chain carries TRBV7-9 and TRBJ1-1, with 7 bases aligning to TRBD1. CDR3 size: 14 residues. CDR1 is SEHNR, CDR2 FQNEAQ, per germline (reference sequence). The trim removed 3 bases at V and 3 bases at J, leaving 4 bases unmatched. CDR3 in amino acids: CASSFTGAYTEAFF. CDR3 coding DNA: TGTGCCAGCAGCTTCACAGGGGCATACACTGAAGCTTTCTTT.

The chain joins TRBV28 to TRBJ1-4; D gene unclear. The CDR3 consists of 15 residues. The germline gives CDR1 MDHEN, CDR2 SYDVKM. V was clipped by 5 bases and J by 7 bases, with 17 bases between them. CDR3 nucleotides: TGTGCCAGCAGTCAAAACCTGGACGAGGGTGAAAAACTGTTTTTT. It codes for CASSQNLDEGEKLFF.

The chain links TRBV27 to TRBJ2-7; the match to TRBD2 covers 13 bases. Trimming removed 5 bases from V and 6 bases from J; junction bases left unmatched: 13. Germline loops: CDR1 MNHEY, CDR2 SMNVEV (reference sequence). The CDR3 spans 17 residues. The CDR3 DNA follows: TGTGCCAGCAGTCCACCCAGGGGACTAGCGGGACTCGGCGAGCAGTACTTC. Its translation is CASSPPRGLAGLGEQYF.

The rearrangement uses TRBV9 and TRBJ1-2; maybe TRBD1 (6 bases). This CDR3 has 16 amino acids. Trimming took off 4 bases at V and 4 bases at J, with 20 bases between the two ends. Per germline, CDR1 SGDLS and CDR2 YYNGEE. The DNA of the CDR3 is TGTGCCAGCAGCTCCCCCTCGGGGGGGGCCCCCTATGGCTACACCTTC. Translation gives CASSSPSGGAPYGYTF.

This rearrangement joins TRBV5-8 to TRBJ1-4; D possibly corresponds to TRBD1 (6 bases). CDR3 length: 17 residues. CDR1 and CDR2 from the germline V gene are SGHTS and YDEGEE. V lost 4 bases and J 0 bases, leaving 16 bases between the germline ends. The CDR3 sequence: CASSRITDSSTNEKLFF. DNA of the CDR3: TGTGCCAGCAGCCGAATAACGGACAGCTCAACTAATGAAAAACTGTTTTTT.

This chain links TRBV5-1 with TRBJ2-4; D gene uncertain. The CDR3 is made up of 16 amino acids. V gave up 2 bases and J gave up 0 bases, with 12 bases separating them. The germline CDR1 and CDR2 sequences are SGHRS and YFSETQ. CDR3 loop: CASSLNGGLAKNIQYF. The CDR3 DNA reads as TGCGCCAGCAGCTTAAACGGTGGGCTAGCCAAAAACATTCAGTACTTC.

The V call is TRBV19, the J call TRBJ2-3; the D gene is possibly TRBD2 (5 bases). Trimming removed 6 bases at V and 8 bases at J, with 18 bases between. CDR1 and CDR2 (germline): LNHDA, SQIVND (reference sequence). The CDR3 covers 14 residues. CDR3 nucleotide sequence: TGTGCCAGTAGCCAAACCGGGGAACTGGGTACGCAGTATTTT. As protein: CASSQTGELGTQYF.